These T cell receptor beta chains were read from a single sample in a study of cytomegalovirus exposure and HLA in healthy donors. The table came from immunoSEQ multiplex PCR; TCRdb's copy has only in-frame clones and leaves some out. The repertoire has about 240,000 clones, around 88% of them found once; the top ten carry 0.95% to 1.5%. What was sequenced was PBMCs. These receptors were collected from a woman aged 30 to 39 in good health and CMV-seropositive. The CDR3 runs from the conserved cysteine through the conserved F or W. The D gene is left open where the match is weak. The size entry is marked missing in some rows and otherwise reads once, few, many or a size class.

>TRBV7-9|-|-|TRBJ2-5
TGTGCCAGCAGGCCGCCGAGCGGGCGCCAAGAGACCCAGTACTTC
CASRPPSGRQETQYF
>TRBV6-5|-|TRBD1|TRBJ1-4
TGTGCCAGCAGTTCCACTAGGACAGGTGAAAAACTGTTTTTT
CASSSTRTGEKLFF
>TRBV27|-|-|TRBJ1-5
TGTGCCAGCAGTCTTGGGACACCGAATCAGCCCCAGCATTTT
CASSLGTPNQPQHF
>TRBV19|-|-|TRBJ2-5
TGTGCCAGTAGTGACTCAGACAGGCAAGAGACCCAGTACTTC
CASSDSDRQETQYF
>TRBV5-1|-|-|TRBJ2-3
TGCGCCAGCAGCCAAGGGGTTGAAACGACAGATACGCAGTATTTT
CASSQGVETTDTQYF
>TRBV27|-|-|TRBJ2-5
TGTGCCAGCAGTTTAAATAATCAAGAGACCCAGTACTTC
CASSLNNQETQYF
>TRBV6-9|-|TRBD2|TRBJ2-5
TGTGCCAGCAGGGGTGGGCAGGGAGGGTGGGAGACCCAGTACTTC
CASRGGQGGWETQYF
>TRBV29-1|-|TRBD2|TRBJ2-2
TGCAGCGTCGAAACCCTAGCGGAGAACACCGGGGAGCTGTTTTTT
CSVETLAENTGELFF
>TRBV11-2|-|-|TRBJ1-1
TGTGCCAGCAGCTCTATAGGGGGAAACACTGAAGCTTTCTTT
CASSSIGGNTEAFF
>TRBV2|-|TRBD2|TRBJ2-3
TGTGCCAGCAGCGAGAAACGGGAGGGCTTGAGAGATACGCAGTATTTT
CASSEKREGLRDTQYF
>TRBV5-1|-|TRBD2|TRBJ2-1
TGCGCCAGCAGCTTCCTAGCGGGAGTAAACAATGAGCAGTTCTTC
CASSFLAGVNNEQFF
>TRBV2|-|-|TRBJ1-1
TGTGCCAGCAGTGAAGCGCGGGGGAACACTGAAGCTTTCTTT
CASSEARGNTEAFF
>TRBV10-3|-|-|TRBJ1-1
TGTGCCATCACCATCGGAAGGGGGAGCACTGAAGCTTTCTTT
CAITIGRGSTEAFF
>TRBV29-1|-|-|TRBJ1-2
TGCAGCACCGAGACAGGAGACTATGGCTACACCTTC
CSTETGDYGYTF
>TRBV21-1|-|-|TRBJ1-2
TGTGCCAGCAGCAACTACAACACCCGGGGGACGGACGGCTACACCTTC
CASSNYNTRGTDGYTF
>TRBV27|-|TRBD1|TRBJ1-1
TGTGCCAGCAGTTTTTTGACAGGGAGCACTGAAGCTTTCTTT
CASSFLTGSTEAFF
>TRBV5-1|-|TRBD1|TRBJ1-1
TGCGCCAGCAGCTTTACCCAGGGGGACACTGAAGCTTTCTTT
CASSFTQGDTEAFF
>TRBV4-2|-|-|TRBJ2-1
TGTGCCAGCAGCCATAGCAGCACCCTCTACAATGAGCAGTTCTTC
CASSHSSTLYNEQFF
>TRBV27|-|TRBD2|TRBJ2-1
TGTGCCAGCAGTTTCCGGGAGGTCAATGAGCAGTTCTTC
CASSFREVNEQFF
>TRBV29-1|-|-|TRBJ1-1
TGCAGCGTTGCCCAAAGGGGGGGTTCTCCTACTGAAGCTTTCTTT
CSVAQRGGSPTEAFF
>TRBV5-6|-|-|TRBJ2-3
TGTGCCAGCAGCCCGGGCGGGGCTGGAACGAGGGATACGCAGTATTTT
CASSPGGAGTRDTQYF
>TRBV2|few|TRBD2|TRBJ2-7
TGTGCCAGCAGTTTGGCTAGCGGGAGTTACGAGCAGTACTTC
CASSLASGSYEQYF
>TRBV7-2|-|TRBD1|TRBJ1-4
TGTGCCAGCAGCTCGACAGGGTTTAATGAAAAACTGTTTTTT
CASSSTGFNEKLFF
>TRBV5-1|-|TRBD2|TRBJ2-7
TGCGCCAGCAGCTGGGCTAGCGGGAGGGCCTCCTACGAGCAGTACTTC
CASSWASGRASYEQYF
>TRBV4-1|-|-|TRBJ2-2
TGCGCCAGCAGCCCGTTTGCGGGAATCACCGGGGAGCTGTTTTTT
CASSPFAGITGELFF
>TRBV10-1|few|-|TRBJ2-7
TGCGCCAGCATTATTTCCTACGAGCAGTACTTC
CASIISYEQYF
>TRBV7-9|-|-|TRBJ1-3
TGTGCCAGCAGCTTAGCGAACAGATTCTCTGGAAACACCATATATTTT
CASSLANRFSGNTIYF
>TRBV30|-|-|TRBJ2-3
TGTGCCTGGAATCAAAAGACAACAGATACGCAGTATTTT
CAWNQKTTDTQYF
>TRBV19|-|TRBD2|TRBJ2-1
TGTGCCAGTAGTAGGGCGGGAGGGCTCGTTGAGCAGTTCTTC
CASSRAGGLVEQFF
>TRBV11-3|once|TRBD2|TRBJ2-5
TGTGCCAGCAGCCTCCTAGCGGTAGGCCAAGAGACCCAGTACTTC
CASSLLAVGQETQYF
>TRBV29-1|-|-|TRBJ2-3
TGCAGCGTTGGGGGGCGGACCGAGAGCACAGATACGCAGTATTTT
CSVGGRTESTDTQYF
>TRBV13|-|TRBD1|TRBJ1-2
TGTGCCAGCAGCTCTAAAGGGGACAGCCGGGTCGATGGCTACACCTTC
CASSSKGDSRVDGYTF
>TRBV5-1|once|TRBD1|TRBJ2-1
TGCGCCAGCAGCCTGGGACAGGGGGGGCATGAGCAGTTCTTC
CASSLGQGGHEQFF
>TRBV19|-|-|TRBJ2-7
TGTGCCAGTAGTACAGACCGGGACAACCATTACGAGCAGTACTTC
CASSTDRDNHYEQYF
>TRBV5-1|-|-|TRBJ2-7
TGCGCCAGCGGCACACAGGGCCCCTACGAGCAGTACTTC
CASGTQGPYEQYF
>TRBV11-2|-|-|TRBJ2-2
TGTGCCAGCAGCCGTGCCCGAGGACAGCTCACCGGGGAGCTGTTTTTT
CASSRARGQLTGELFF
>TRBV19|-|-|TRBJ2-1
TGTGCCAGTAGTAGACCCGGGGTAGCGCTTTCCTACAATGAGCAGTTCTTC
CASSRPGVALSYNEQFF
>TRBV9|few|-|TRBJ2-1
TGTGCCAGCAGCGTAAACGGGAATGAGCAGTTCTTC
CASSVNGNEQFF
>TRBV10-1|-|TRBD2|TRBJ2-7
TGCGCCAGCAGTGAGTCCGGGACTAGCCGCGAGCAGTACTTC
CASSESGTSREQYF
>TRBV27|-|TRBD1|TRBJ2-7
TGTGCCAGCAGTTTAAACAGGGGGACTCCCTACGAGCAGTACTTC
CASSLNRGTPYEQYF
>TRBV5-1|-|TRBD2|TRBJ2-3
TGCGCCAGCAGCCCGGGAGGGGCGGGAGGCACAGATACGCAGTATTTT
CASSPGGAGGTDTQYF
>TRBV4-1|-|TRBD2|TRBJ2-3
TGCGCCAGCAGCCAAGAGGGACTAGCGGGAGTTGTCGGCACAGATACGCAGTATTTT
CASSQEGLAGVVGTDTQYF